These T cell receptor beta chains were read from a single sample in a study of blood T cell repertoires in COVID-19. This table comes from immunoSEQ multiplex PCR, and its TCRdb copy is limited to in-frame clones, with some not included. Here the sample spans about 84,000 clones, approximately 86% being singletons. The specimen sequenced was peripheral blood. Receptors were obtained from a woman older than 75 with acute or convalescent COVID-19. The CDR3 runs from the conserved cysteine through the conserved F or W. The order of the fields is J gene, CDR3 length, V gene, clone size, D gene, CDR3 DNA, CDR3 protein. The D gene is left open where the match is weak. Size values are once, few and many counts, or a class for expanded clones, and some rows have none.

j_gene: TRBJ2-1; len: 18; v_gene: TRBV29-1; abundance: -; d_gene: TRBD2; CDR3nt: TGCAGCGTTGAAGATCAAAAACGTAGCGGGAGGCCCCCCGATGAGCAGTTCTTC; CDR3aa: CSVEDQKRSGRPPDEQFF
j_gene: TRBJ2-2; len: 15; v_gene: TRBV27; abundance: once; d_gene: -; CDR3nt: TGTGCCAACAGCCCCAATTGGTCAGGGGCCGGGGAGCTGTTTTTT; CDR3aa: CANSPNWSGAGELFF
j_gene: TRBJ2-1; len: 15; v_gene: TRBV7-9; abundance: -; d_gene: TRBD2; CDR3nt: TGTGCCAGCAGCCCGGGACTAGCGGGAGGAAATGAGCAGTTCTTC; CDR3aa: CASSPGLAGGNEQFF
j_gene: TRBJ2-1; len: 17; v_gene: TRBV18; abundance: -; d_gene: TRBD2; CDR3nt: TGTGCCAGCTCAATTGGGACTAGCGGGAGTAATGCCAATGAGCAGTTCTTC; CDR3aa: CASSIGTSGSNANEQFF
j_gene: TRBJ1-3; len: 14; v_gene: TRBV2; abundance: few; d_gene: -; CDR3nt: TGTGCCAGCAGTGCGGACACTTCTGGAAACACCATATATTTT; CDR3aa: CASSADTSGNTIYF
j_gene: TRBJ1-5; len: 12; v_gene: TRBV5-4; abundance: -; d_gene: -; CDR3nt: TGTGCCAGCACGGGAAAGAGTCAGCCCCAGCATTTT; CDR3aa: CASTGKSQPQHF
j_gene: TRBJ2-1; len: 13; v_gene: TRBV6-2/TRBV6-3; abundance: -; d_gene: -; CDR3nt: TGTGCCAGCAGTTACCGCCTAGCCAATGAGCAGTTCTTC; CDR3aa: CASSYRLANEQFF
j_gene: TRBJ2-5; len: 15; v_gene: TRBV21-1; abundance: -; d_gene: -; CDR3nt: TGTGCCAGCCTGTTGACTAGCGGGGTCCAAGAGACCCAGTACTTC; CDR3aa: CASLLTSGVQETQYF
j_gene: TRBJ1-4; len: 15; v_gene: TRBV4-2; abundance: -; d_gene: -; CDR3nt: TGTGCCAGCAGCCAAGAGATCGGGGCTAATGAAAAACTGTTTTTT; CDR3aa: CASSQEIGANEKLFF
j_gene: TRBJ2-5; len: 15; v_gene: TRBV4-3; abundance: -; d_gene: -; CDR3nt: TGCGCCAGCAGCCAAGGTGGGGACTTGGGTCAGACCCAGTACTTC; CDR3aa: CASSQGGDLGQTQYF
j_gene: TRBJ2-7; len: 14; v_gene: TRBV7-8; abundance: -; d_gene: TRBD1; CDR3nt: TGTGCCAGCAGCTTAGTTTCGACAGGGAGCGAGCAGTACTTC; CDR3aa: CASSLVSTGSEQYF
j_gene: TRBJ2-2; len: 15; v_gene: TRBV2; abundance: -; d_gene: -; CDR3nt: TGTGCCAGCAGTGACCGGGACATGAACACCGGGGAGCTGTTTTTT; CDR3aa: CASSDRDMNTGELFF
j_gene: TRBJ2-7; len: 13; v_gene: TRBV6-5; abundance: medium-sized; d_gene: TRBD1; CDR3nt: TGTGCCAGCAGACCAACAGGGGGCTACGAGCAGTACTTC; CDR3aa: CASRPTGGYEQYF
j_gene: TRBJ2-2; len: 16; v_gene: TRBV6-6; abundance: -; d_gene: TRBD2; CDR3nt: TGTGCCAGCACCCTAACAAGCGGGAGTTTCACCGGGGAGCTGTTTTTT; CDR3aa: CASTLTSGSFTGELFF
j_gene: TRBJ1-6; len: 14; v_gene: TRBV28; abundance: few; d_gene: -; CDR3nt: TGTGCCAGCAGTTTGATACAGGGCGATTCACCCCTCCACTTT; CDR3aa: CASSLIQGDSPLHF
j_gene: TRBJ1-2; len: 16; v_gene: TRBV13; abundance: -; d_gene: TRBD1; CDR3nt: TGTGCCAGCAGCTTAGGCCGGGGACAGGGGATCTTTGGCTACACCTTC; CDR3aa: CASSLGRGQGIFGYTF
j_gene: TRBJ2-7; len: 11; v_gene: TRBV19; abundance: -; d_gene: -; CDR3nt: TGTGCCAGTAGGCGCGGCTACGAGCAGTACTTC; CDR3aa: CASRRGYEQYF
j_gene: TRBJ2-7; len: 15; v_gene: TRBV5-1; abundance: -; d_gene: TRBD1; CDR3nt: TGCGCCAGCAGCTTAACCGGGACAGGGGGCGACGAGCAGTACTTC; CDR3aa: CASSLTGTGGDEQYF
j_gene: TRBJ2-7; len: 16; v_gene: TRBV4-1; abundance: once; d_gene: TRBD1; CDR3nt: TGCGCCAGCAGCCAAGATCCCCCGGGACAGGGTCGCGAGCAGTACTTC; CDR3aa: CASSQDPPGQGREQYF
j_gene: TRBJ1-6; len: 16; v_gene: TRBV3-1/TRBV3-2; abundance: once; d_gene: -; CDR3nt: TGTGCCAGCAGCCAAGCCGGGGGGGGTCGAGCTTCACCCCTCCACTTT; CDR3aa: CASSQAGGGRASPLHF
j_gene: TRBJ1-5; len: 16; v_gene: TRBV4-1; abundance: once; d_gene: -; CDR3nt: TGCGCCAGCAGCCAAGAGATTTCAGGGCTCAATCAGCCCCAGCATTTT; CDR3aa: CASSQEISGLNQPQHF
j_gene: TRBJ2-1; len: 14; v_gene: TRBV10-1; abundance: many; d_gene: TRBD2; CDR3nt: TGCGCCCACCCTCCCCCACTAGCGACCAATGAGCAGTTCTTC; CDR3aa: CAHPPPLATNEQFF
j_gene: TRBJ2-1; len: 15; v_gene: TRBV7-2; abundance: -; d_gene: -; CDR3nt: TGTGCCAGCAGCTTAGACCGGAGCTCCTACAATGAGCAGTTCTTC; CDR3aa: CASSLDRSSYNEQFF
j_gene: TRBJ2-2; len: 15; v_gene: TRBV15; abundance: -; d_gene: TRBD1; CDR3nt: TGTGCCACCAGCAAACAATCGACAGGGACCGGGGAGCTGTTTTTT; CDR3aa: CATSKQSTGTGELFF
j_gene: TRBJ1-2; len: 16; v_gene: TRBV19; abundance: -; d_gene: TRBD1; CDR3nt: TGTGCCAGTAGTATGCCGGGTGTGGCAGGGGGCTATGGCTACACCTTC; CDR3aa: CASSMPGVAGGYGYTF
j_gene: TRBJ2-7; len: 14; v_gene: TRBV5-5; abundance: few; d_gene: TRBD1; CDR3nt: TGTGCCAGCACCTTAAACCCGACAGGGGGCGAGCAGTACTTC; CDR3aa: CASTLNPTGGEQYF
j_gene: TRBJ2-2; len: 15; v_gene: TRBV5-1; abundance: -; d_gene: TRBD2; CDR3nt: TGCGCCAGCAGCTTTGGGGGGGTAAACACCGGGGAGCTGTTTTTT; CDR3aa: CASSFGGVNTGELFF
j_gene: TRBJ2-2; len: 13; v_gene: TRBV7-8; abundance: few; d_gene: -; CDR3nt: TGTGCCAGCAGCTTAGAGAGGGTCGGGGAGCTGTTTTTT; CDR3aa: CASSLERVGELFF
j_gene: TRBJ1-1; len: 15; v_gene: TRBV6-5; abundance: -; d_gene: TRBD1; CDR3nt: TGTGCCAGCAGTCAGGGACAGGGGGTATATACTGAAGCTTTCTTT; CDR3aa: CASSQGQGVYTEAFF
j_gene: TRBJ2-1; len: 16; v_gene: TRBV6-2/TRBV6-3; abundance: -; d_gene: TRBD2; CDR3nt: TGTGCCAGCAGCCGTGGCCCGGGACTAGCGGACAATGAGCAGTTCTTC; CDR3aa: CASSRGPGLADNEQFF
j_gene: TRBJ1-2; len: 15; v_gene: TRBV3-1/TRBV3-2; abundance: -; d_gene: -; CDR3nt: TGTGCCAGCAGCCAAGGAGGGGGGGACGAGGGGCGCTACACCTTC; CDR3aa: CASSQGGGDEGRYTF
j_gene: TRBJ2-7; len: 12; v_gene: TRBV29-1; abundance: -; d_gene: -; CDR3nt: TGCAGCGTTACTAGAGCCCTCGGCGAGCAGTACTTC; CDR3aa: CSVTRALGEQYF
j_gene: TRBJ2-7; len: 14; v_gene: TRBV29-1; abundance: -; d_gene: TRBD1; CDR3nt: TGCAGCGTTTCGTCAGGGGGTCGCTCCTACGAGCAGTACTTC; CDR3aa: CSVSSGGRSYEQYF
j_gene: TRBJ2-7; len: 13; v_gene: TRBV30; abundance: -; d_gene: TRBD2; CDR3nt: TGTGCCTGGAGTGAGGATCGGGAGGGCGAGCAGTACTTC; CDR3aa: CAWSEDREGEQYF
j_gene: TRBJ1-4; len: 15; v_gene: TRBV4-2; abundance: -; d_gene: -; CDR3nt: TGTGCCAGCAGCCAAGAGGGGGGGCTGTTTGAAAAACTGTTTTTT; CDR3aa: CASSQEGGLFEKLFF
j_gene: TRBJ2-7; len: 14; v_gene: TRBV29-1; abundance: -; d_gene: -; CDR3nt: TGCAGCGCTGGCCTGGGAGTCGCACCTCTCGAGCAGTACTTC; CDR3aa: CSAGLGVAPLEQYF
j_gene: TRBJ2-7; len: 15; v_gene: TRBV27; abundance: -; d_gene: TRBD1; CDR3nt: TGTGCCAGCAGTTCGAGCAACAGGGGTCCCTACGAGCAGTACTTC; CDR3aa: CASSSSNRGPYEQYF
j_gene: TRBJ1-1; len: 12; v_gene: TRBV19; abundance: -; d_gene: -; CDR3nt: TGTGCCAGTAGTCATGTGCGGGGTGGTGCTTTCTTT; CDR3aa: CASSHVRGGAFF
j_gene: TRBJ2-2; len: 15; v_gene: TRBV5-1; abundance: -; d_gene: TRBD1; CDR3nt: TGCGCCAGCAGAGAGGCAGGGGGGAACACCGGGGAGCTGTTTTTT; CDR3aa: CASREAGGNTGELFF
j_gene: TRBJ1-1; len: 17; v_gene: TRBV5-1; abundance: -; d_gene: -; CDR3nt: TGCGCCAGCAGCCATTACCAACGCAACAGGGTGGGCACTGAAGCTTTCTTT; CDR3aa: CASSHYQRNRVGTEAFF
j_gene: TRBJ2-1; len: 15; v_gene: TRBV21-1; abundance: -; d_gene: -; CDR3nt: TGTGCCAGCCGAGGACTTCGGCGGGATCACAATGAGCAGTTCTTC; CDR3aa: CASRGLRRDHNEQFF
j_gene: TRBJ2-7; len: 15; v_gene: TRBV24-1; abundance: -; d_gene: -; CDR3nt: TGTGCCACCAGTGGTTTAAGCGGGTCCTCCTACGAGCAGTACTTC; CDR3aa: CATSGLSGSSYEQYF
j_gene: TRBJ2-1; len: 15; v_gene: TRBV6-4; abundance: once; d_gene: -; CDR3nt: TGTGCCAGCAGTGAAGGAGGGCTCTCCTACAATGAGCAGTTCTTC; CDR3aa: CASSEGGLSYNEQFF
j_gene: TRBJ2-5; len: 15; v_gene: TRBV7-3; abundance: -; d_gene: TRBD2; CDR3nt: TGTGCCAGCAGTAGAGGCGGGAGGGCCTATGAGACCCAGTACTTC; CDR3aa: CASSRGGRAYETQYF
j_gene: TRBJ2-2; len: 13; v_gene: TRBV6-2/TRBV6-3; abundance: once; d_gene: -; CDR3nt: TGTGCCAGCAGTTACCCGGGGGCCGGGGAGCTGTTTTTT; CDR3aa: CASSYPGAGELFF
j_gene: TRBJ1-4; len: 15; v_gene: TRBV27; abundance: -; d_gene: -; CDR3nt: TGTGCCAGCAGCCAACAGGGAGCGACTAATGAAAAACTGTTTTTT; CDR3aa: CASSQQGATNEKLFF
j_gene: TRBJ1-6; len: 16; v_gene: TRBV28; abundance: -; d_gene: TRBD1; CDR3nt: TGTGCCAGCAGTTACCAACAGGGGATGCATAATTCACCCCTCCACTTT; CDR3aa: CASSYQQGMHNSPLHF
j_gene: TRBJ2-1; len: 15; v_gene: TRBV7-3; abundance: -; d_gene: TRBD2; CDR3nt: TGTGCCAGCAGCTTAAGAGGGAGGGCCTACAATGAGCAGTTCTTC; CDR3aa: CASSLRGRAYNEQFF
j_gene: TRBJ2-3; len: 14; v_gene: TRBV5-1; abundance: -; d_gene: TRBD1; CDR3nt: TGCGCCAGCAGCTACCCGACAGGGGGGGATACGCAGTATTTT; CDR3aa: CASSYPTGGDTQYF
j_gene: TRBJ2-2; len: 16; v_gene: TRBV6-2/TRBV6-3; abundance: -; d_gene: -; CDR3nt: TGTGCCAGCAGTCGTCACATCCCGGGGAACACCGGGGAGCTGTTTTTT; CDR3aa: CASSRHIPGNTGELFF
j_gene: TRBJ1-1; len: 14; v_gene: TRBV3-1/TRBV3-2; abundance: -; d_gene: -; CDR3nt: TGTGCCAGCAGCTGGGAGGGGACGAACACTGAAGCTTTCTTT; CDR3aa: CASSWEGTNTEAFF
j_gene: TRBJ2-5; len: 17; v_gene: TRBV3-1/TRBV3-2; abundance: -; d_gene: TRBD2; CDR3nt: TGTGCCAGCAGCCAACTAACCGGGACTAGCGGCGAAGAGACCCAGTACTTC; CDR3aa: CASSQLTGTSGEETQYF
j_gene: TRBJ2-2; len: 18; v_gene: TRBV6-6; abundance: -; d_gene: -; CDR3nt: TGTGCCAGCAGTCGCCTGGGCCCGGTGACGGGGATTTGGGGGGAGCTGTTTTTT; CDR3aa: CASSRLGPVTGIWGELFF
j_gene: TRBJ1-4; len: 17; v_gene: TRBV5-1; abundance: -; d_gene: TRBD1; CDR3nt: TGCGCCAGCAGCGGCGGACAGGGGGCCACAACTAATGAAAAACTGTTTTTT; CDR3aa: CASSGGQGATTNEKLFF
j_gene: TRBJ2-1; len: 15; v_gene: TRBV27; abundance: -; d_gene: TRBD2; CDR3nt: TGTGCCAGCAGTCGGTCCGGGACTAGCATGGGTGAGCAGTTCTTC; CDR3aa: CASSRSGTSMGEQFF
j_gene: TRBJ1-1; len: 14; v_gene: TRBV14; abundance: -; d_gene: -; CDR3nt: TGTGCCAGCAACCCTCAGGGTGCCGCCACTGAAGCTTTCTTT; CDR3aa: CASNPQGAATEAFF
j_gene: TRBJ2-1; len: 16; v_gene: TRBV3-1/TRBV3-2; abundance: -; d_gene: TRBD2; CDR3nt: TGTGCCAGCAGCCCCATGACTAGCGGGAGTTTAGGTGAGCAGTTCTTC; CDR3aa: CASSPMTSGSLGEQFF